Listed below are T cell receptor beta chains from one sample, sequenced in a study of T-cell reconstitution after alpha-beta-depleted transplantation in children. MiXCR was run by TCRdb on the PCR reads, yielding one entry per CDR3 protein. The sample yields 450,000 to 700,000 distinct CDR3 sequences, roughly 30% seen once. The sample consisted of PBMCs, taken before TCRalphabeta/CD19-depleted stem cell transplant. The source of these receptors is a boy under two years old with Wiskott-Aldrich syndrome, due to receive a stem cell transplant. CDR3s leave out the opening cysteine and the closing phenylalanine or tryptophan. The D gene is left open where the match is weak.

cdr3_aa v_call d_call cdr3_length
SAREGGRDNEQF TRBV20-1 NA 12
AISGPSGRSAQETQY TRBV10-3 TRBD2 15
SASGLAGEGTDTQY TRBV20-1 TRBD2 14
SARDWVRDEQY TRBV20-1 NA 11
ASSLGDRDTEAF TRBV5-1 TRBD1 12
AISPLGVLAGSSYEQY TRBV10-3 TRBD2 16
AICPLIIAGGTDTQY TRBV10-3 TRBD2 15
ASSETGTGRGYT TRBV2 NA 12
ASQWASLGDEQF TRBV5-1 NA 12
ASSLRTLAGGTDTQY TRBV7-3 TRBD2 15
SVARDGSYYGYT TRBV29-1 NA 12
AIRLSGQGEESYT TRBV10-3 TRBD1 13
ASSLGGAVFYGYT TRBV5-5 NA 13
SVGDRLSGNTIY TRBV29-1 TRBD1 12
ASSTMTYEQY TRBV7-9 NA 10
ASSEAGGEGETQY TRBV25-1 NA 13
ASSQGVDRRYGYT TRBV4-1 TRBD1 13
ASSYSRGDSYEQY TRBV6-5 NA 13
ASSHDRNQPQH TRBV5-1 NA 11
ASSRRTEETQY TRBV5-1 NA 11
ASSGTSRQDEQF TRBV12-3/TRBV12-4 TRBD2 12
ATSDSGTSGTDTQY TRBV24-1 TRBD2 14
ASSHGLAGGPDTQY TRBV6-2/TRBV6-3 TRBD2 14
ATSDSTASTDTQY TRBV24-1 NA 13
ASSPDRGLTGELF TRBV18 NA 13
ASSQEAGGLIPLH TRBV3-1 TRBD1 13
ASSLVWVGTGELF TRBV7-2 NA 13
ASSLLRTGGEQY TRBV6-1 TRBD1 12